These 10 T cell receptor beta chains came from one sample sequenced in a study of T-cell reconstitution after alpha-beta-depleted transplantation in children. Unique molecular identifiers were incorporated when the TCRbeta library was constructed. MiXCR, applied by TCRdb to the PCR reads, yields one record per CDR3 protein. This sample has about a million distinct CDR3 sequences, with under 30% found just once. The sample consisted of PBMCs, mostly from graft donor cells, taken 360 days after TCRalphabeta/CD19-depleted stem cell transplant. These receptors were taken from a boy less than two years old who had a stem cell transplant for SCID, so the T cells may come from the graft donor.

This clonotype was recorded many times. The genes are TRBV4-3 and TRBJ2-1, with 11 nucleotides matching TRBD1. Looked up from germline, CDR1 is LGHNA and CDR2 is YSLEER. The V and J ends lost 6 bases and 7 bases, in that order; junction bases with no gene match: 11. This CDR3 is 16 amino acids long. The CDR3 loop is CASRLSTGTGGNEQFF. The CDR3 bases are TGCGCCAGCAGACTCTCAACCGGGACAGGGGGTAATGAGCAGTTCTTC.

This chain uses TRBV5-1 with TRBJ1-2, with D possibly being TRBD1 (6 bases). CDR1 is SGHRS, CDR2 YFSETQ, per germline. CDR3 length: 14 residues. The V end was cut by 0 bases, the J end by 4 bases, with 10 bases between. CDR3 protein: CASSLEGGPYGYTF. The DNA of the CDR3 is TGCGCCAGCAGCTTGGAAGGGGGGCCCTATGGCTACACCTTC. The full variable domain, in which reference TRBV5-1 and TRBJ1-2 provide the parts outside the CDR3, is KAGVTQTPRYLIKTRGQQVTLSCSPISGHRSVSWYQQTPGQGLQFLFEYFSETQRNKGNFPGRFSGRQFSNSRSEMNVSTLELGDSALYLCASSLEGGPYGYTFGSGTRLTVV.

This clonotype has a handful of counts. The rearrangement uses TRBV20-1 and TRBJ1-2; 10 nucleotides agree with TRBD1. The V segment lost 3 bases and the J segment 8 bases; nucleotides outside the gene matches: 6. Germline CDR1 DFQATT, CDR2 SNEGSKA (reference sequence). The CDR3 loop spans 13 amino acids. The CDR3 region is CSARTGGDGGYTF. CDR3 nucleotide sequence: TGCAGTGCTAGGACAGGGGGCGACGGAGGCTACACCTTC.

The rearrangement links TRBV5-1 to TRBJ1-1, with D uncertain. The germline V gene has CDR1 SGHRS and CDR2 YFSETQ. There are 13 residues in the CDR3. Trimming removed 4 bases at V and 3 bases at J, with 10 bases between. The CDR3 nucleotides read TGCGCCAGCAGCCTTCTGGAAGACACTGAAGCTTTCTTT. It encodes CASSLLEDTEAFF.

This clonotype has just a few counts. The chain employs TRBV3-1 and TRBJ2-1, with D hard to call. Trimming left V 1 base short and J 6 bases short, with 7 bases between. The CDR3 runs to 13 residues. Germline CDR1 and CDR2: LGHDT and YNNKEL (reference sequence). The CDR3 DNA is TGTGCCAGCAGCCAAGCGGCAAGCAATGAGCAGTTCTTC. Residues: CASSQAASNEQFF.

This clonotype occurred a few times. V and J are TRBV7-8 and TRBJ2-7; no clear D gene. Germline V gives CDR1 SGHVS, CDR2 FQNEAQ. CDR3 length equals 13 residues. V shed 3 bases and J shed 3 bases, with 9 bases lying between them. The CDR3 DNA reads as TGTGCCAGCAGCTTTTGGGCCGACTACGAGCAGTACTTC. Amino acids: CASSFWADYEQYF. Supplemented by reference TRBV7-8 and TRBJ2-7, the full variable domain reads GAGVSQSPRYKVAKRGQDVALRCDPISGHVSLFWYQQALGQGPEFLTYFQNEAQLDKSGLPSDRFFAERPEGSVSTLKIQRTQQEDSAVYLCASSFWADYEQYFGPGTRLTVT.

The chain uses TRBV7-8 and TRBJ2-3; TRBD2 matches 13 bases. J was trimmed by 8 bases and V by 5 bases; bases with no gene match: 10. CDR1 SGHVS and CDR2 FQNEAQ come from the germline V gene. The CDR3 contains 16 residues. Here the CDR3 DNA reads TGTGCCAGCAGCCGGACTAGACTAGCGGGGGGAGGTACGCAGTATTTT. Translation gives CASSRTRLAGGGTQYF.

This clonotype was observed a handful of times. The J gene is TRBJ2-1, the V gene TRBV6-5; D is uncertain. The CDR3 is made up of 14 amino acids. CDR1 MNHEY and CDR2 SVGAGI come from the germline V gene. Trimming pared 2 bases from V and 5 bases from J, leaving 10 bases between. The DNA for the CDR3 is TGTGCCAGCAGTTACGCGGCGCCAGACAATGAGCAGTTCTTC. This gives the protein CASSYAAPDNEQFF.

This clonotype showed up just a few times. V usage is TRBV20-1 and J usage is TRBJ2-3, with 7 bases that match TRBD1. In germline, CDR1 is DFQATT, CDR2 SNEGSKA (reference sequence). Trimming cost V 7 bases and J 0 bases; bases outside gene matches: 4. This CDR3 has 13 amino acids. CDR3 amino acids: CSDRGLSTDTQYF. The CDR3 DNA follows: TGCAGTGACAGGGGCCTAAGCACAGATACGCAGTATTTT.

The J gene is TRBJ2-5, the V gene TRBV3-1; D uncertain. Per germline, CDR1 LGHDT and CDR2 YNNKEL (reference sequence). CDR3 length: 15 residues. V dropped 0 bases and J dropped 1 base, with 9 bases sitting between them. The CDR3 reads CASSQDSSFQETQYF. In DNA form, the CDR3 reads TGTGCCAGCAGCCAAGATAGCTCATTCCAAGAGACCCAGTACTTC.